These 8 T cell receptor beta chains were all obtained from the same sample, sequenced in a study of blood T cells in healthy people across ages. Alongside a J-beta primer mix, a sample-barcoded 5' primer served in a second PCR lasting about 7 to 12 cycles. TCRdb re-called the 5' RACE reads with MiXCR, one entry per CDR3 protein. This repertoire shows hundreds of thousands of distinct CDR3 sequences, approximately 40% found once; its top ten account for about 30%. Sequencing was performed on blood. These receptors were taken from a man older than 75 in good health.

The chain has TRBV6-9 and TRBJ1-6; no reliable D call. The CDR3 has 9 residues. Trimming removed 8 bases at V and 11 bases at J, with 4 bases between. Germline V gives CDR1 MNHGY, CDR2 SVAAGI. DNA for the CDR3: TGTGCCAGCGGAGCACCCCTCCACTTT. This translates into CASGAPLHF.

The CDR3 nucleotides read TGCAGTGCTAGAAGCGTAAACGAAGAGACCCAGTTCTTC. Its protein is CSARSVNEETQFF. The rearrangement uses TRBV20-1 and TRBJ2-1; D not resolved. V was shortened by 2 bases and J by 13 bases, with 18 bases between the two germline ends. The CDR3 is 13 residues long. Germline V lookup: CDR1 DFQATT, CDR2 SNEGSKA (reference sequence).

This chain joins TRBV7-2 and TRBJ2-1; D gene uncertain. Trimming left V 2 bases short and J 8 bases short, with 7 bases between. Germline CDR1 reads SGHTA; CDR2 reads FQGNSA. The CDR3 consists of 12 residues. The CDR3 bases are TGTGCCAGCAGCTTATCTAACCATGAGCAGTTCTTC. Translating gives CASSLSNHEQFF.

The V call is TRBV27, the J call TRBJ1-1; D is ambiguous. The CDR3 contains 13 residues. The germline gives CDR1 MNHEY, CDR2 SMNVEV (reference sequence). The V end lost 1 base, the J end lost 0 bases, and 3 bases lay between the germline ends. The CDR3, as DNA: TGTGCCAGCAGTTTATGGCTGAACACTGAAGCTTTCTTT. Translating it yields CASSLWLNTEAFF.

This clonotype was counted a few times. V gene TRBV12-3 or TRBV12-4 combines with J gene TRBJ2-1, with D possibly matching TRBD1 (6 bases). The CDR3 has 15 residues. V shed 5 bases and J shed 0 bases, with 11 bases lying between them. CDR3 in DNA: TGTGCCAGCAGTACAGGGTACGGCTCCTACAATGAGCAGTTCTTC. Translation: CASSTGYGSYNEQFF.

This chain uses TRBV27 with TRBJ2-3, with D unresolved. Germline V CDR1 and CDR2: MNHEY, SMNVEV (reference sequence). Trimming stripped 5 bases from V and 5 bases from J, with 11 bases between. This CDR3 has 13 amino acids. The chain's CDR3 is CASSVFEEDTQYF. CDR3 coding DNA: TGTGCCAGCAGTGTCTTCGAGGAAGATACGCAGTATTTT.

The chain has TRBV7-9 and TRBJ2-5; D may be TRBD1 or TRBD2 (5 bases each). The tail of the sequence fits TRBJ2-7 better, so the J call may be wrong. The germline V gene has CDR1 SEHNR and CDR2 FQNEAQ (reference sequence). This CDR3 has 16 residues. CDR3 amino acids: CASTLGRDRDSYEQYF. The CDR3 DNA follows: TGTGCCAGCACCTTGGGCCGGGACCGAGACTCTTACGAGCAGTACTTC.

The chain joins TRBV20-1 to TRBJ1-1, with TRBD1 matching over 8 bases. This CDR3 spans 17 amino acids. The V gene's germline CDR1 is DFQATT and CDR2 SNEGSKA (reference sequence). The trim removed 0 bases at V and 4 bases at J, leaving 13 bases unmatched. DNA of the CDR3: TGCAGTGCTAGAGATAGTCCGACAGGGGTAGTGGGCACTGAAGCTTTCTTT. It translates to CSARDSPTGVVGTEAFF.